The 21 T cell receptor beta chains presented below share a single source sample, sequenced in a study of Graves' ophthalmopathy and Graves' hyperthyroidism. Amplification targeted the TCR beta CDR3 regions, with RNA transcripts as the source material. Following a first-round RT-PCR that used HTBI primers, a second-round multiplex PCR was carried out. Using its own MiXCR run on the multiplex PCR reads, TCRdb lists one record per CDR3 protein. The sample includes approximately 380,000 distinct CDR3 sequences, 21% of them seen just once. Sequenced sample: peripheral blood. The receptors were sampled from a young woman with stable Graves' hyperthyroidism.

Comment on this clonotype: A much larger clone sits a single nucleotide away, making a read error possible. The missing conserved phenylalanine or tryptophan at the end of this CDR3 makes a read error likely. The genes are TRBV12-3 or TRBV12-4 and TRBJ1-5; TRBD1 matches at 7 bases. Unmatched junction bases numbered 4, after V lost 1 base and J lost 7 bases. CDR3 length: 14 residues. CDR3 coding DNA: TGTGCCAGCAGTTTAGAGGGGGCTGGGCAGCCCCAGCATGTT. Encoded protein: CASSLEGAGQPQHV.

The V call is TRBV20-1, the J call TRBJ1-1; 7 nucleotides align to TRBD1. The V segment lost 6 bases and the J segment 1 base; nucleotides outside the gene matches: 5. Per the germline V gene, CDR1 is DFQATT and CDR2 is SNEGSKA (reference sequence). CDR3 length equals 13 residues. CDR3 region: CSARGQPNTEAFF. Here the CDR3 DNA reads TGCAGTGCAAGGGGACAGCCGAACACTGAAGCTTTCTTT.

This clonotype was recorded many times. The rearrangement links TRBV10-3 to TRBJ2-7, with 9 bases matching TRBD1. The CDR3 spans 16 residues. Germline-derived CDR1 and CDR2 are ENHRY and SYGVKD. V lost 6 bases, J lost 0 bases, and 9 bases stayed unmatched. CDR3 in DNA: TGTGCCATCAGCCCCGGGACAGGGTCTTTCTCCTACGAGCAGTACTTC. Translation gives CAISPGTGSFSYEQYF.

This clonotype occurred many times. This chain joins TRBV7-9 and TRBJ2-5; 9 bases align to TRBD2. The CDR3 contains 16 residues. Germline lookup yields CDR1 SEHNR and CDR2 FQNEAQ (reference sequence). V lost 7 bases and J lost 1; bases outside the gene matches: 10. Here the CDR3 DNA reads TGTGCCAGCACCATGGGAGCTAGCGGGATCCAAGAGACCCAGTACTTC. Amino acids: CASTMGASGIQETQYF.

This clonotype was picked up many times. The chain is built from TRBV7-9 and TRBJ2-2; no reliable D call. This CDR3 has 12 amino acids. CDR1 is SEHNR and CDR2 is FQNEAQ in the germline V gene (reference sequence). Trimming shortened V by 5 bases and J by 8 bases, and 9 bases separated the two germline ends. The CDR3 coding sequence is TGTGCCAGCAGCATTTACCTTGGGGAGCTGTTTTTT. Translated, it gives CASSIYLGELFF.

The rearrangement uses TRBV9 and TRBJ2-1; 8 bases align to TRBD2. Germline V CDR1 and CDR2: SGDLS, YYNGEE. The V gene end was trimmed by 0 bases and the J gene end by 5 bases; junction bases not matched to a gene: 4. The CDR3 has 15 amino acids. The CDR3 loop reads CASSVAGGPHNEQFF. CDR3 in DNA: TGTGCCAGCAGCGTAGCGGGAGGGCCCCACAATGAGCAGTTCTTC.

The chain links TRBV7-2 to TRBJ2-7, with D possibly called TRBD1 or TRBD2 (5 bases each). V was trimmed by 5 bases and J by 9 bases, leaving 20 bases between them. Germline-derived CDR1 and CDR2 are SGHTA and FQGNSA. The CDR3 runs 14 residues. CDR3 protein: CASSPMIGESGQYF. DNA of the CDR3: TGTGCCAGCAGCCCCATGATAGGGGAGAGTGGGCAGTACTTC.

This clonotype has ten or more counts. The rearrangement links TRBV20-1 to TRBJ2-5; 9 nucleotides line up with TRBD2. The J segment lost 1 base and the V segment lost 6 bases, leaving 6 bases of the junction unmatched. The CDR3 is 14 amino acids. Germline V gene sequence: CDR1 DFQATT, CDR2 SNEGSKA (reference sequence). Written as DNA, the CDR3 is TGCAGTGCCGGTCGACTAGCGGCCCAAGAGACCCAGTACTTC. Translated, it gives CSAGRLAAQETQYF.

In this sample, this clonotype turned up many times. The chain couples TRBV12-3 or TRBV12-4 to TRBJ1-6, with D perhaps TRBD1 (6 bases). V lost 6 bases and J lost 5, with 11 bases in between. This CDR3 contains 14 residues. CDR3 nucleotides: TGTGCCAGCAGCCAACAGGGAGATAATTCACCCCTCCACTTT. Amino acid sequence: CASSQQGDNSPLHF.

This clonotype was recorded at least ten times. V usage is TRBV6-4 and J usage is TRBJ2-2; 10 nucleotides agree with TRBD2. CDR1 MRHNA and CDR2 SNTAGT come from the germline V gene. The V gene end was trimmed by 5 bases and the J gene end by 3 bases; junction bases not matched to a gene: 9. The CDR3 extends over 17 amino acids. CDR3 region: CASSPRAAGGDTGELFF. DNA for the CDR3: TGTGCCAGCAGTCCCCGAGCAGCGGGAGGGGACACCGGGGAGCTGTTTTTT.

V gene TRBV6-1 combines with J gene TRBJ1-1, with TRBD1 matching 7 bases. CDR1 and CDR2 (germline): MNHNS, SASEGT. Trimming cost V 6 bases and J 11 bases; bases outside gene matches: 6. The CDR3 contains 11 residues. The CDR3 region has the DNA TGTGCCAGCAGCCAGACAGGGAATGCTTTCTTT. This translates into CASSQTGNAFF.

CDR3 loop: CASRAAGMNTEAFF. In DNA, the CDR3 is TGCGCCAGCAGGGCCGCGGGGATGAACACTGAAGCTTTCTTT. The genes are TRBV5-1 and TRBJ1-1, with no clear D. The CDR3 has 14 residues. Germline V CDR1 and CDR2: SGHRS, YFSETQ. V lost 5 bases to trimming and J lost 0 bases, with 11 bases between them.

The table lists this clonotype with many counts. The chain couples TRBV24-1 to TRBJ2-4; 8 bases line up with TRBD1. The CDR3 runs to 14 residues. Germline V lookup: CDR1 KGHDR, CDR2 SFDVKD. Losses at the gene ends were 3 bases for V and 6 bases for J; bases not matched to a gene: 3. In nucleotides, the CDR3 is TGTGCCACCAGTGATCCGGGGACAGGAAACATTCAGTACTTC. Amino acids: CATSDPGTGNIQYF.

The sample holds many counts of this clonotype. V gene TRBV6-2 or TRBV6-3 combines with J gene TRBJ1-5, with 10 positions matching TRBD1. This CDR3 has 19 residues. Looked up from germline, CDR1 is MNHEY and CDR2 is SVGEGT. Trimming removed 2 bases from V and 0 bases from J; junction bases left unmatched: 10. In nucleotides, the CDR3 is TGTGCCAGCAGTTACAGTAGGGGACAGGGGATAAGTAGCAATCAGCCCCAGCATTTT. Its protein is CASSYSRGQGISSNQPQHF.

Worth noting for this clonotype: A much larger clone is a single base away; this may be a read error. V and J are TRBV5-1 and TRBJ2-2, with TRBD2 matching 7 bases. Germline V CDR1 and CDR2: SGHRS, YFSETQ. The CDR3 loop spans 13 amino acids. In DNA form, the CDR3 reads TGCGCCAGCAGCTGGGCAGGAAGCGGGGATCTGTTTTTT. It is translated as CASSWAGSGDLFF.

This clonotype has ten or more counts. The V call is TRBV29-1, the J call TRBJ1-2; the D gene is possibly TRBD1 (5 bases). This CDR3 is 12 amino acids long. Trimming left V 4 bases short and J 8 bases short, with 14 bases between. Germline values: CDR1 SQVTM, CDR2 ANQGSEA. The CDR3 spells CSVGGDEAGYTF. The CDR3 region has the DNA TGCAGCGTTGGGGGGGACGAGGCGGGCTACACCTTC.

This chain's CDR3 is CSARGPEVVYTF. In DNA form, the CDR3 reads TGCAGTGCTAGAGGGCCAGAGGTCGTCTACACCTTC. This chain joins TRBV20-1 and TRBJ1-2; no firm D call. CDR1 and CDR2 (germline): DFQATT, SNEGSKA (reference sequence). With 1 base removed from V and 10 bases from J, the gap between germline ends came to 13 bases. This CDR3 is 12 amino acids long.

V gene TRBV20-1 combines with J gene TRBJ1-5, with 8 bases identical to TRBD1. The CDR3 has 14 amino acids. After removal of 4 bases from V and 1 base from J, the junction contained 3 bases not matched to a gene. Germline CDR1 and CDR2: DFQATT and SNEGSKA (reference sequence). CDR3 loop: CSAKQGGSNQPQHF. The CDR3, as DNA: TGCAGTGCTAAACAGGGGGGCAGCAATCAGCCCCAGCATTTT.

This clonotype occurred many times. The genes are TRBV10-3 and TRBJ2-7; TRBD2 agrees at 13 bases. The CDR3 loop spans 13 amino acids. The V segment lost 11 bases and the J segment 7 bases; nucleotides outside the gene matches: 8. Germline lookup yields CDR1 ENHRY and CDR2 SYGVKD. CDR3 loop: CAATGTSGTEQYF. The CDR3 nucleotides are TGTGCCGCAACCGGGACTAGCGGGACTGAGCAGTACTTC.

The chain has TRBV6-2 or TRBV6-3 and TRBJ1-5; D not certain. The CDR3 length is 15 residues. Trimming took off 7 bases at V and 0 bases at J, with 13 bases between the two ends. The germline V gene encodes CDR1 MNHEY and CDR2 SVGEGT. CDR3 loop: CASILDGVSNQPQHF. As DNA, the CDR3 is TGTGCCAGCATCCTAGATGGAGTTAGCAATCAGCCCCAGCATTTT.

This clonotype was detected a few times. The gene calls are TRBV15 and TRBJ2-5; 7 nucleotides align to TRBD1. The junction had 6 bases not matched to a gene; V was cut back by 0 bases and J by 5 bases. The CDR3 runs 15 residues. Germline V CDR1 and CDR2: LNHNV, YYDKDF (reference sequence). CDR3 sequence reads: CATSRDRGGAETQYF. The CDR3 DNA reads TGTGCCACCAGCAGAGACCGAGGGGGCGCGGAGACCCAGTACTTC.